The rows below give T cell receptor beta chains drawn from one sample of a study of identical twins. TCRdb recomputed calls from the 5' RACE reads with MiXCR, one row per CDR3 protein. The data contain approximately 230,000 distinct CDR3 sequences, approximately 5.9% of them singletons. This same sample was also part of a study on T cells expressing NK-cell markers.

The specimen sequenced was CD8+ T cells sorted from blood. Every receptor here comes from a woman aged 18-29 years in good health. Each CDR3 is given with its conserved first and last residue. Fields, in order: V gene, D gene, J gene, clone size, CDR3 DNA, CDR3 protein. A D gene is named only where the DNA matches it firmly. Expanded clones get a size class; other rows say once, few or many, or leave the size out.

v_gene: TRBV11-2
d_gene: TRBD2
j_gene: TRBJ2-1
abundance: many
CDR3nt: TGTGCCAGCAGGGGGGGGGGAAACAATGAGCAGTTCTTC
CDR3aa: CASRGGGNNEQFF

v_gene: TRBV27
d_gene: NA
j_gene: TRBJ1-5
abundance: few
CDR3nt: TGTGCCAGCAGCCCAGGGGCGCACCAGCCCCAGCATTTT
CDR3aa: CASSPGAHQPQHF

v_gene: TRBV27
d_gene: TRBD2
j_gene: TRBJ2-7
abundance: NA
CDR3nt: TGTGCCAGCAGTTTTGGGACTAGCGGCTCCTACGAGCAGTACTTC
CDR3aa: CASSFGTSGSYEQYF

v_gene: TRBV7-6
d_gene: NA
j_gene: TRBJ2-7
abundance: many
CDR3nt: TGTGCCAGCAGCTTGTTGGGGGGCGAGCAGTACTTC
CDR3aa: CASSLLGGEQYF

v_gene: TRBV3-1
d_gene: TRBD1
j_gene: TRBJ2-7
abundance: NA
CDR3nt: TGTGCCAGCAGCCTCTTGACAGGGGGCTTCTACGAGCAGTACTTC
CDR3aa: CASSLLTGGFYEQYF

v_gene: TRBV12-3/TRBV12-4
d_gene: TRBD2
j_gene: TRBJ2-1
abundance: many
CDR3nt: TGTGCCAGCAGTTCGACTAGCGGGGGTTACAATGAGCAGTTCTTC
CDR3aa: CASSSTSGGYNEQFF

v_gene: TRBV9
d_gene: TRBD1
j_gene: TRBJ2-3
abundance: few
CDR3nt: TGTGCCAGCAGCGTCCCCGAACAGGGGGCCTTCACAGATACGCAGTATTTT
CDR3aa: CASSVPEQGAFTDTQYF

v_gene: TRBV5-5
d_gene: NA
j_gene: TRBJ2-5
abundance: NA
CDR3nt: TGTGCCAGCAGCTATACCGGGGAAGAGACCCAGTACTTC
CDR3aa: CASSYTGEETQYF

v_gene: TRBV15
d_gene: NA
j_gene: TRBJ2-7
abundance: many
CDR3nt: TGTGCCACCAGCAGGGGACGGGGTTACGAGTTTTTGGGTGAGCAGTACTTC
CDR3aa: CATSRGRGYEFLGEQYF

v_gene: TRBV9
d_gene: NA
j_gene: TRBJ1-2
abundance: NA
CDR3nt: TGTGCCAGCAGCGTAGGGGCGCCTAACTATGGCTACACCTTC
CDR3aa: CASSVGAPNYGYTF

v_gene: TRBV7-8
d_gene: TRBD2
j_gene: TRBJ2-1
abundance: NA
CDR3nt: TGTGCCAGCAGCTTGACTAGCCTTAGGGAGCAGTTCTTC
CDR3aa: CASSLTSLREQFF

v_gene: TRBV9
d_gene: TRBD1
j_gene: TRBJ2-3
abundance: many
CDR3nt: TGTGCCAGCAGCCAATGGGACAGGGGTGATACGCAGTATTTT
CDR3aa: CASSQWDRGDTQYF

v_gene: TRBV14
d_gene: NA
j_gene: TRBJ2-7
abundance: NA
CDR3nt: TGTGCCAGCAGCCTAGATTACAGCTACGAGCAGTACTTC
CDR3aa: CASSLDYSYEQYF

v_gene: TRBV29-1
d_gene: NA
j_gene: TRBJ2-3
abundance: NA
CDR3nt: TGCAGCGTTGTAGGCCTGGGGGATACGCAGTATTTT
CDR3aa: CSVVGLGDTQYF

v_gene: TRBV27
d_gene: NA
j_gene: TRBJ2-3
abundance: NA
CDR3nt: TGTGCCAGCAGGAAACCGTCTGCAGTGATAGGTCCAGATACGCAGTATTTT
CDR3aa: CASRKPSAVIGPDTQYF

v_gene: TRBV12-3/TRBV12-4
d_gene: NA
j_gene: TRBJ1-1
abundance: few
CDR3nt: TGTGCCAGCAGTTTTCGGGGGGAGGAAGCTTTCTTT
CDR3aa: CASSFRGEEAFF

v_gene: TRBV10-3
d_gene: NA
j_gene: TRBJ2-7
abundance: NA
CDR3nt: TGTGCCATCAGTGAGGGGAGTAGTAGCTACGAGCAGTACTTC
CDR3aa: CAISEGSSSYEQYF

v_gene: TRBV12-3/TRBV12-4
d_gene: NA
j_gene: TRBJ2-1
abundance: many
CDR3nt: TGTGCCAGCAGTTTTCGTGGTCTAGCTGTCGATGAGCAGTTCTTC
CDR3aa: CASSFRGLAVDEQFF

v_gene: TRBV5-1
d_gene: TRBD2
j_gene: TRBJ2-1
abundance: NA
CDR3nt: TGCGCCAGCAGCGTCGATGGGACTAGCAATGAGCAGTTCTTC
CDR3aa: CASSVDGTSNEQFF

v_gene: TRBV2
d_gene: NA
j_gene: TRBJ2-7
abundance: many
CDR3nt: TGTGCCAGCAATATCGGCTACGAGCAGTACTTC
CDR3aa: CASNIGYEQYF

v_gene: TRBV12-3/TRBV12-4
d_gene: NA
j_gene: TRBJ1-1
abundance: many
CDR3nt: TGTGCCAGCAGTTTCTGGCAGTTTTACGGGGCGTACCCTCGGATCGGCATGAACACTGAAGCTTTCTTT
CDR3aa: CASSFWQFYGAYPRIGMNTEAFF

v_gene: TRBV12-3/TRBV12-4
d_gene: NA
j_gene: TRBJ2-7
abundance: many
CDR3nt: TGTGCCAGCAGCTGGGGAGTATCCAACCACGAGCAGTACTTC
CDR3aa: CASSWGVSNHEQYF

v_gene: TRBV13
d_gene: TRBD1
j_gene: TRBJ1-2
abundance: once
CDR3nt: TGTGCCAGCAGCTTAGACGGGACAGCGACCTATGGCTACACCTTC
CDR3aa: CASSLDGTATYGYTF

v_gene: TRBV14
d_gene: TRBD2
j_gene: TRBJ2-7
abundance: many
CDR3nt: TGTGCCAGCAGCCAAGAAAGCGGGAGTCTCTACGAGCAGTACTTC
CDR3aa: CASSQESGSLYEQYF

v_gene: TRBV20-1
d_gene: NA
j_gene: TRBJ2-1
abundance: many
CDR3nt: TGCAGTGCTCCCGAGCCAGTCAGGTCCTACAATGAGCAGTTCTTC
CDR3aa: CSAPEPVRSYNEQFF

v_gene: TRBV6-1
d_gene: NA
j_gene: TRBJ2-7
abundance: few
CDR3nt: TGTGCCAGCATTGGGGTAGCGGATTCTTCCTACGAGCAGTACTTC
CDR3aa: CASIGVADSSYEQYF

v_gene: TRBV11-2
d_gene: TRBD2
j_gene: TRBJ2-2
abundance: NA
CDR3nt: TGTGCCAGCAGCTCGACTAGCGGGGGGAACACCGGGGAGCTGTTTTTT
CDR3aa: CASSSTSGGNTGELFF

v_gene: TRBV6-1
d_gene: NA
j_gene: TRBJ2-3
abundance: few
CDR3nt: TGTGCCAGCACCACGGGGGCGGGACCCAGCACAGATACGCAGTATTTT
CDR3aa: CASTTGAGPSTDTQYF

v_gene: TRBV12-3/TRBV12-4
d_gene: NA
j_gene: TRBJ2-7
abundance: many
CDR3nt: TGTGCCAGCAGTCGGGGTCCCCCAGAGCAGTACTTC
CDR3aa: CASSRGPPEQYF

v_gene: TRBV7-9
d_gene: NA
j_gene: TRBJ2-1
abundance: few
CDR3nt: TGTGCCAGCAGCCCTCCCCCCCCGGACCCGACCTACAATGAGCAGTTCTTC
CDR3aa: CASSPPPPDPTYNEQFF

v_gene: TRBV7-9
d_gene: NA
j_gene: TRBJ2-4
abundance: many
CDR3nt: TGTGCCAGCAGCCCTCGAGACGGACTAAATGCCATTCAGTACTTC
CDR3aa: CASSPRDGLNAIQYF

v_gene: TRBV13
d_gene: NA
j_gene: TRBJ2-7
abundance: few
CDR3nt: TGTGCCAGCAGCCCCCCCGGCGGCCCCTACGAGCAGTACTTC
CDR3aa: CASSPPGGPYEQYF

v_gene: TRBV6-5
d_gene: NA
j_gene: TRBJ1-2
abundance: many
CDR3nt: TGTGCCAGCAGTCCGGGGACATTTGGCTACACCTTC
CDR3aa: CASSPGTFGYTF

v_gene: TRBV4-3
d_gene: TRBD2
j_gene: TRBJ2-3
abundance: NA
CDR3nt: TGCGCCAGCAGCCAATCGGCGGGGGGCTTAGATACGCAGTATTTT
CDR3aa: CASSQSAGGLDTQYF

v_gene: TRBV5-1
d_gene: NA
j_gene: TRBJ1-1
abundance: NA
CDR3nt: TGCGCCAGCAGCTTGGACAGCTTTAACACTGAAGCTTTCTTT
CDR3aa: CASSLDSFNTEAFF

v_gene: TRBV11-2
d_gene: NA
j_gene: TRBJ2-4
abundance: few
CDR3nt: TGTGCCAGCAGCCTAGACCCCGACATTCAGTACTTC
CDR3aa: CASSLDPDIQYF

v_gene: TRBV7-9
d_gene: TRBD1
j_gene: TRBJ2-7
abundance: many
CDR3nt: TGTGCCAGCAGCTCCGTATGGGACAGGGGAAGTGAGCAGTACTTC
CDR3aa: CASSSVWDRGSEQYF

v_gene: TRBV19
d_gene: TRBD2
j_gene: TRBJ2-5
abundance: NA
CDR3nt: TGTGCCAGTAGTGCCCAACTAGCGGGGATAGGAGAGACCCAGTACTTC
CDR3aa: CASSAQLAGIGETQYF

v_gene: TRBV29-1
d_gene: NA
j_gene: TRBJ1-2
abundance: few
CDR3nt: TGCAGCGTTGAAGATAGCCTTGATACCTTC
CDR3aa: CSVEDSLDTF

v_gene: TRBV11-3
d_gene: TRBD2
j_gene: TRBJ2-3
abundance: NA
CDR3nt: TGTGCCAGCAGCTCCCAAACTAGCGGGAGGGGAACAGATACGCAGTATTTT
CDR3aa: CASSSQTSGRGTDTQYF

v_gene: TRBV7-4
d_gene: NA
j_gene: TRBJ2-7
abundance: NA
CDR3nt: TGTGCCTCCTGCCAAGGAGGGGGGGGGCTCTACGAGCAGTACTTC
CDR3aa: CASCQGGGGLYEQYF

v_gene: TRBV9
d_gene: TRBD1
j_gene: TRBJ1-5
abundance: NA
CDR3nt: TGTGCCAGCAGCGGAGAACAGGGGACCACCAATCAGCCCCAGCATTTT
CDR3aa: CASSGEQGTTNQPQHF

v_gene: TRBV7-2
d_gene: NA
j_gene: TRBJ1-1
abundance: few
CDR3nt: TGTGCCAGCAGCCCAAGTTGGGGTGGGGGGGACACTGAAGCTTTCTTT
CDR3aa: CASSPSWGGGDTEAFF

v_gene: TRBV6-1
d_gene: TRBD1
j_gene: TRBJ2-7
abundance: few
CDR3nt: TGTGCCAGCAGACCAGACAGGGGGTCAGAGTACGAGCAGTACTTC
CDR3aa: CASRPDRGSEYEQYF

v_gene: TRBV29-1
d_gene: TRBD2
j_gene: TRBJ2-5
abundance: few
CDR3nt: TGCAGCGTCAGTACGTTCGCGGGGGGAGAGAGGGAGACCCAGTACTTC
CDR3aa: CSVSTFAGGERETQYF

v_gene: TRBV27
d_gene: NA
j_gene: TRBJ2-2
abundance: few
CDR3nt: TGTGCCAGCAGTTTATCAGGGGTAGCCCCCGGGGAGCTGTTTTTT
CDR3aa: CASSLSGVAPGELFF

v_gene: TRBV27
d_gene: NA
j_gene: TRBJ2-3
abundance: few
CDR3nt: TGTGCCAGCAGCCCGCCTACCAGGATTAGCACAGATACGCAGTATTTT
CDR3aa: CASSPPTRISTDTQYF

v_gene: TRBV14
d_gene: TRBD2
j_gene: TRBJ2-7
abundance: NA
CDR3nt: TGTGCCAGCAGCCCCCCGGGACTAGCGGGGGCCTACGAGCAGTACTTC
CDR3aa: CASSPPGLAGAYEQYF

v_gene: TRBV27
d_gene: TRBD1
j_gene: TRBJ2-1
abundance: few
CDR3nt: TGTGCCAGCAGTTGGGACAGGGGTTACAATGAGCAGTTCTTC
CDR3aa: CASSWDRGYNEQFF

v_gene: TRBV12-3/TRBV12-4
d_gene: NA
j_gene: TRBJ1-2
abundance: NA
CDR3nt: TGTGCCAGCAGTTTCGTCACAGGGAGCTTCTACACCTTC
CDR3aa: CASSFVTGSFYTF

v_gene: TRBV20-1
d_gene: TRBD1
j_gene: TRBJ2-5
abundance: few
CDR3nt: TGCAGTGCCAACGACAGGGGTGATGTGCTGTTAGAGACCCAGTACTTC
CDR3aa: CSANDRGDVLLETQYF

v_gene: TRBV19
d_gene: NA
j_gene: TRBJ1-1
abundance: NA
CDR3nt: TGTGCCAGTAGTATGATGTACAACACTGAAGCTTTCTTT
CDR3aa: CASSMMYNTEAFF

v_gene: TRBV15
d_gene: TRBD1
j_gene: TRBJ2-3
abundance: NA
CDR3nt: TGTGCCACCAGCAGAGGACAGGGCTCCACAGATACGCATTATTTT
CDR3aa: CATSRGQGSTDTHYF